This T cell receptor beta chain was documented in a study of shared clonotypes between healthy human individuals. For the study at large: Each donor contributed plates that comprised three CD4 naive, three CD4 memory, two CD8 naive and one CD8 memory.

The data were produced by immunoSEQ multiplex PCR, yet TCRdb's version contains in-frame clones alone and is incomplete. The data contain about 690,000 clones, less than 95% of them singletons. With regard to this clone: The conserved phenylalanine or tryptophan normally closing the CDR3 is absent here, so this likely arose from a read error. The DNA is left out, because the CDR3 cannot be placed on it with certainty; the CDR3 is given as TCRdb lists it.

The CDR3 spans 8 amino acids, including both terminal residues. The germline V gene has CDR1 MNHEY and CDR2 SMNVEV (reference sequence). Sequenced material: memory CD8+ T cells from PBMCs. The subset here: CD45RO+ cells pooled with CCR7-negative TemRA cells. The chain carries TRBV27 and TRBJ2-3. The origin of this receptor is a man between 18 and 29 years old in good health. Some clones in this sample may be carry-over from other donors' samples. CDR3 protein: CASTLKKG.